This TCR beta chain was identified in a study of T cell changes during pregnancy in multiple sclerosis. The CDR3 length is 12 residues. Germline loops: CDR1 MDHEN, CDR2 SYDVKM. V lost 6 bases to trimming and J lost 3 bases, with 9 bases between them. The method was immunoSEQ multiplex PCR; TCRdb's version includes in-frame clones alone and lacks a portion of them. The table records 40,000 to 60,000 clones, 92% of them present only once. The V call is TRBV28, the J call TRBJ2-7, with D possibly TRBD1 on 5 matching bases. The sequence derives from a female donor with multiple sclerosis, enrolled in a pregnancy study. The sequences come from CD4+ T cells from peripheral blood mononuclear cells, collected after pregnancy. The CDR3 DNA reads as TGTGCCAGCAGATCCGACAGCTACGAGCAGTACTTC. Its protein is CASRSDSYEQYF.